Below, 21 T cell receptor beta chains from the same sample are listed, as sequenced in a study of cytomegalovirus exposure and HLA in healthy donors. The study ran its PCR with 60 Vbeta and 13 Jbeta primers. Assay used: immunoSEQ multiplex PCR; TCRdb lists only in-frame clones, some missing. The sample carries some 190,000 clones, more than 70% recorded once. The specimen was PBMCs. The origin of the receptors is a man between 40 and 49 years old in good health and CMV-seropositive.

Here the CDR3 DNA reads TGTGCCAGCAGCTTAACCGGTAGACAGGGACGTAGCTCCTACGAGCAGTACTTC. This encodes CASSLTGRQGRSSYEQYF. V and J are TRBV7-2 and TRBJ2-7; 7 bases fit TRBD1. From germline, CDR1 is SGHTA and CDR2 FQGNSA. Losses at the gene ends were 2 bases for V and 0 bases for J; bases not matched to a gene: 13. The CDR3 runs to 18 residues.

The chain links TRBV10-3 to TRBJ2-1; 8 bases are shared with TRBD1. With 5 bases clipped from V and 5 bases from J, the junction kept 8 bases outside the gene matches. CDR3 length: 15 residues. The germline CDR1 and CDR2 sequences are ENHRY and SYGVKD. The CDR3 DNA follows: TGTGCCATCAGTAGACAGGGGATGAGAGACAATGAGCAGTTCTTC. As protein: CAISRQGMRDNEQFF.

The chain is built from TRBV6-6 and TRBJ2-7; D is perhaps TRBD2 (7 bases). This CDR3 is built from 15 residues. Trimming removed 0 bases at V and 4 bases at J, with 13 bases between. Germline V CDR1 and CDR2: MNHNY, SVGAGI (reference sequence). In DNA form, the CDR3 reads TGTGCCAGCAGTTACTCGCCGGGGGGCTTTTACGAGCAGTACTTC. Translated: CASSYSPGGFYEQYF.

In its sample, this clone was seen a few times. The rearrangement uses TRBV4-2 and TRBJ2-1; D unresolved. CDR1 LGHNA and CDR2 YNFKEQ come from the germline V gene. The CDR3 is 11 amino acids. The V gene lost 4 bases and the J gene lost 7 bases, with 5 bases spanning the gap. CDR3 loop: CASSLRNEQFF. CDR3 sequence (DNA): TGTGCCAGCAGCCTTAGAAATGAGCAGTTCTTC.

V gene TRBV28 combines with J gene TRBJ1-1; D remains ambiguous. The CDR3 sequence is 13 residues long. V shed 3 bases and J shed 2 bases, with 7 bases lying between them. Germline CDR1 reads MDHEN; CDR2 reads SYDVKM. The CDR3 DNA reads TGTGCCAGCAGTTTCGGGAGAAACACTGAAGCTTTCTTT. Translated: CASSFGRNTEAFF.

The gene calls are TRBV11-2 and TRBJ1-1; D is undetermined. The CDR3 spans 14 residues. V dropped 1 base and J dropped 2 bases, with 8 bases sitting between them. The germline CDR1 and CDR2 sequences are SGHAT and FQNNGV. This CDR3 reads CASSLGRANTEAFF. The DNA for the CDR3 is TGTGCCAGCAGCTTAGGGCGGGCCAACACTGAAGCTTTCTTT.

This clone showed up just once. The genes are TRBV10-3 and TRBJ2-5; 7 positions match TRBD1. Looked up from germline, CDR1 is ENHRY and CDR2 is SYGVKD. The CDR3 has 14 residues. The ends lost 2 bases at V and 5 bases at J; junction bases unmatched: 5. The CDR3 region is CAISESTGAETQYF. DNA for the CDR3: TGTGCCATCAGTGAGAGCACAGGGGCTGAGACCCAGTACTTC.

This sequence joins TRBV28 and TRBJ2-3, with D possibly being TRBD2 (6 bases). Germline lookup yields CDR1 MDHEN and CDR2 SYDVKM. This CDR3 comprises 16 residues. The V end lost 5 bases, the J end lost 2 bases, and 17 bases lay between the germline ends. In DNA form, the CDR3 reads TGTGCCAGCAGTCCCGCTCCGGCGGGATTCACAGATACGCAGTATTTT. The encoded protein is CASSPAPAGFTDTQYF.

The rearrangement joins TRBV28 to TRBJ2-6, with 8 bases lining up with TRBD2. The CDR3 is made up of 18 amino acids. CDR1 and CDR2 from the germline V gene are MDHEN and SYDVKM. The trim removed 0 bases at V and 2 bases at J, leaving 6 bases unmatched. Here the CDR3 DNA reads TGTGCCAGCAGTTTATGGCCGGGGGGGGGAACTGGGGCCAACGTCCTGACTTTC. It is translated as CASSLWPGGGTGANVLTF. Using reference TRBV28 and TRBJ2-6 for the parts outside the CDR3, the full variable domain is DVKVTQSSRYLVKRTGEKVFLECVQDMDHENMFWYRQDPGLGLRLIYFSYDVKMKEKGDIPEGYSVSREKKERFSLILESASTNQTSMYLCASSLWPGGGTGANVLTFGAGSRLTVL.

The chain combines TRBV5-6 with TRBJ1-5, with D maybe TRBD1 (5 bases). This CDR3 contains 16 residues. V was shortened by 3 bases and J by 0 bases, with 13 bases between the two germline ends. CDR1 and CDR2 (germline): SGHDT, YYEEEE. CDR3 in DNA: TGTGCCAGCAGCTCCGGTTTAGGGGATAGCAATCAGCCCCAGCATTTT. Translation gives CASSSGLGDSNQPQHF.

The rearrangement uses TRBV6-6 and TRBJ1-4, with TRBD1 identical over 9 bases. Trimming removed 5 bases from V and 4 bases from J; junction bases left unmatched: 2. CDR1 and CDR2 (germline): MNHNY, SVGAGI (reference sequence). CDR3 length equals 14 residues. Written as DNA, the CDR3 is TGTGCCAGCAGTCGGACAGGGGTTAATGAAAAACTGTTTTTT. Residues: CASSRTGVNEKLFF.

The V and J genes are TRBV7-2 and TRBJ1-2; perhaps TRBD1 as D (5 bases). CDR1 SGHTA and CDR2 FQGNSA come from the germline V gene. V lost 3 bases and J 4 bases, leaving 15 bases between the germline ends. The CDR3 sequence is 15 residues long. CDR3 nucleotides: TGTGCCAGCAGCTTGTCAGGAGGGGTCGTCTATGGCTACACCTTC. Translation gives CASSLSGGVVYGYTF.

In regard to this clone: One junction end disagrees with the germline gene, perhaps due to a read error. The chain employs TRBV7-9 and TRBJ2-2, with 7 positions matching TRBD1. The germline V gene encodes CDR1 SEHNR and CDR2 FQNEAQ (reference sequence). There are 16 residues in the CDR3. The CDR3, as DNA: TGTTCCAGCAGCGTAGCCGGGACAGCGAACACCGGGGAGCTGTTTTTT. Residues: CSSSVAGTANTGELFF.

J is TRBJ2-7 and V is TRBV7-2; D perhaps matches TRBD1 (5 bases). Trimming cost V 2 bases and J 0 bases, with 8 bases left between them. Germline V CDR1 and CDR2: SGHTA, FQGNSA. This CDR3 has 14 amino acids. DNA of the CDR3: TGTGCCAGCAGCTTAATTGGGGCCTCCTACGAGCAGTACTTC. Its translation is CASSLIGASYEQYF.

This clone was detected once. The V gene is TRBV5-6, the J gene TRBJ1-1, with D tentatively TRBD1 (5 bases). Germline CDR1 and CDR2: SGHDT and YYEEEE. The CDR3 has 15 residues. Trimming stripped 3 bases from V and 9 bases from J, with 21 bases between. The CDR3 DNA is TGTGCCAGCAGCTCGACCCAGGGAAGGGGCCTCAAAGCTTTCTTT. This encodes CASSSTQGRGLKAFF.

The chain is built from TRBV11-2 and TRBJ1-1; TRBD1 matches at 9 bases. The germline gives CDR1 SGHAT, CDR2 FQNNGV. V gave up 1 base and J gave up 2 bases; unmatched junction bases: 11. The CDR3 sequence is 18 residues long. CDR3 bases: TGTGCCAGCAGCTTAGTTCTCACCTGGGACAGGGCCAACACTGAAGCTTTCTTT. Its translation is CASSLVLTWDRANTEAFF. Full variable domain (rest looked up from reference TRBV11-2 and TRBJ1-1): EAGVAQSPRYKIIEKRQSVAFWCNPISGHATLYWYQQILGQGPKLLIQFQNNGVVDDSQLPKDRFSAERLKGVDSTLKIQPAKLEDSAVYLCASSLVLTWDRANTEAFFGQGTRLTVV.

In regard to this clone: At one boundary the junction diverges from the germline segment, which might be a read error. The V call is TRBV27, the J call TRBJ2-1; the D gene is possibly TRBD2 (5 bases). The CDR3 consists of 15 residues. CDR1 and CDR2 (germline): MNHEY, SMNVEV (reference sequence). The chain's CDR3 is CASSKVGRGLYDQFF. Written as DNA, the CDR3 is TGTGCCAGCTCGAAGGTGGGGAGAGGACTCTATGATCAGTTCTTC.

V gene TRBV18 combines with J gene TRBJ2-7; 8 bases map to TRBD2. Germline loops: CDR1 KGHSH, CDR2 LQKENI. This CDR3 is built from 15 residues. The V and J ends lost 4 bases and 5 bases, in that order; junction bases with no gene match: 10. The CDR3 DNA is TGTGCCAGCTCACGGGAAGCGGGAGTTAACGACGAGCAGTACTTC. Amino acid sequence: CASSREAGVNDEQYF.

The chain combines TRBV5-8 with TRBJ2-5; a weak D match, TRBD1 (5 bases). Trimming took 3 bases from V and 7 from J, leaving 16 bases between them. Germline V gene sequence: CDR1 SGHTS, CDR2 YDEGEE. CDR3 length: 14 residues. The CDR3 region is CASSSQPRAATQYF. The CDR3 nucleotides read TGTGCCAGCAGCTCCCAACCCAGGGCAGCGACCCAGTACTTC.

The J gene is TRBJ2-7, the V gene TRBV5-1; D may be TRBD2 (6 bases). The CDR3 covers 14 residues. The V end was cut by 2 bases, the J end by 0 bases, with 9 bases between. Germline CDR1 SGHRS, CDR2 YFSETQ. Written as DNA, the CDR3 is TGCGCCAGCAGCTTTTCGGAGGGCTCCTACGAGCAGTACTTC. It yields the protein CASSFSEGSYEQYF.

The chain carries TRBV28 and TRBJ2-5; the match to TRBD1 covers 9 bases. J lost 6 bases, V lost 6 bases, and 5 bases had no gene match. Per the germline V gene, CDR1 is MDHEN and CDR2 is SYDVKM. This CDR3 has 13 residues. The CDR3 here is CASRLQGAKTQYF. Here the CDR3 DNA reads TGTGCCAGCAGGCTACAGGGGGCAAAGACCCAGTACTTC.